The T cell receptor (beta chain) described here comes from a study of response to subunit inactivated influenza vaccine. Study results and limitations: The authors proposed limited new T cell recruitment per seasonal influenza vaccination.

As regards this clonotype: Its antigen remains unknown.

TCRdb passed the RT-PCR reads through MiXCR, listing each CDR3 protein once. The table records around 850,000 distinct CDR3 sequences, 18% of them present only once. Germline CDR1 WSHSY, CDR2 SAAADI. The CDR3 consists of 12 residues. The V and J ends lost 2 bases and 13 bases, in that order; junction bases with no gene match: 3. Sequences were derived from PBMCs from blood, sampled about 5 days after vaccination. J is TRBJ2-1 and V is TRBV10-2; 9 nucleotides agree with TRBD2. This clonotype originated in a man aged 45-65 years who received an inactivated influenza vaccine. CDR3: CASSELAGFQFF. CDR3 DNA: TGCGCCAGCAGTGAGCTAGCGGGGTTTCAGTTCTTC.